This TCR beta chain originates from a study of blood T cell repertoires in COVID-19. Study as a whole: From the United States, Italy and Spain came samples of acute and convalescent COVID-19.

Measured with immunoSEQ multiplex PCR; TCRdb has only the in-frame clones, and not every one. The sample consists of around 270,000 clones, about 85% of them appearing once. The ends were cut back, 2 bases at V and 1 base at J, with 15 bases in the middle. The germline V gene encodes CDR1 SGHDT and CDR2 YYEEEE. The CDR3 is 16 residues long. The sample taken for sequencing was peripheral blood. V usage is TRBV5-6 and J usage is TRBJ2-5, with D perhaps TRBD2 (5 bases). The clonotype originates from a human donor with COVID-19, enrolled during active disease. The donor label of this sample is uncertain. CDR3 DNA: TGTGCCAGCAGCTTAATGAGCGGAGCGGTCCAAGAGACCCAGTACTTC. This encodes CASSLMSGAVQETQYF.